The 27 T cell receptor beta chains below come from one sample, sequenced in a study of molecular identifiers for immune sequencing clone quantification. From the PCR reads, TCRdb called clonotypes with MiXCR, one entry per CDR3 protein. The table records hundreds of thousands of distinct CDR3 sequences, about 25% of them present only once. Sequencing was done on a sample of naive CD8+ T cells from blood, with Jurkat cell RNA spiked in. Subset: FACS-sorted CD8+CD4-CCR7+CD45RA+ naive T cells. The receptors derive from a human donor in good health. Some libraries in this study had Jurkat cell RNA spiked in.

A remark on this clonotype: Germline and junction disagree at one end, which may indicate a read error. The chain carries TRBV9 and TRBJ2-7, with 8 positions matching TRBD1. CDR1 is SGDLS and CDR2 is YYNGEE in the germline V gene. The CDR3 is made up of 17 amino acids. CDR3 coding DNA: TGTGCCAGCAGCGTAGAAGGGTCGGAGACAGGGGTGTACGGGCAGTACTTC. Translation gives CASSVEGSETGVYGQYF.

Of note for this clonotype: The junction differs from germline at one of its ends, possibly a read error. V is TRBV4-1 and J is TRBJ2-1; D is tentatively TRBD1 or TRBD2 (5 bases each). This CDR3 contains 15 residues. CDR1 MGHRA and CDR2 YSYEKL come from the germline V gene. The CDR3 here is CASSQDWAGTNERFF. In DNA form, the CDR3 reads TGCGCCAGCAGCCAAGATTGGGCAGGGACCAATGAGCGGTTCTTC.

This sequence joins TRBV5-1 and TRBJ2-2; no clear D. V was shortened by 0 bases and J by 1 base, with 16 bases between the two germline ends. In germline, CDR1 is SGHRS, CDR2 YFSETQ. The CDR3 is made up of 18 amino acids. The CDR3 spells CASSLAVGYPVNTGELFF. The CDR3 DNA is TGCGCCAGCAGCTTGGCAGTAGGGTACCCCGTGAACACCGGGGAGCTGTTTTTT.

This clonotype was picked up a small number of times. A single base separates this from a much larger clone, so it may be a read error. The chain carries TRBV27 and TRBJ2-3; D gene unclear. The CDR3 loop spans 11 amino acids. Germline loops: CDR1 MNHEY, CDR2 SMNVEV (reference sequence). Trimming removed 6 bases at V and 2 bases at J, with 3 bases between. The CDR3 DNA follows: TGTGCCAGCAGGGTCACAGATACGCAGTATTTT. Residues: CASRVTDTQYF.

This clonotype was seen only a few times. The chain uses TRBV20-1 and TRBJ2-3, with D hard to call. CDR3 length: 15 amino acids. V dropped 1 base and J dropped 0 bases, with 11 bases sitting between them. Germline CDR1 and CDR2: DFQATT and SNEGSKA (reference sequence). In nucleotides, the CDR3 is TGCAGTGCTAGAGGGATAAAGCTTAGCACAGATACGCAGTATTTT. Amino acid sequence: CSARGIKLSTDTQYF.

The chain links TRBV6-2 or TRBV6-3 to TRBJ1-5; unclear D gene. Germline V CDR1 and CDR2: MNHEY, SVGEGT. The CDR3 length is 15 residues. Trimming cost V 8 bases and J 0 bases, with 14 bases left between them. DNA for the CDR3: TGTGCCAGCCTTGGACTAGATTATAGCAATCAGCCCCAGCATTTT. Translating it yields CASLGLDYSNQPQHF.

The rearrangement links TRBV12-5 to TRBJ2-5; 7 bases line up with TRBD1. The J segment lost 2 bases and the V segment lost 4 bases, leaving 13 bases of the junction unmatched. From germline, CDR1 is LGHNT and CDR2 FRNRAP. CDR3 length: 17 amino acids. The CDR3 region has the DNA TGTGCTAGTGGTTCGGCCCCTCTACAGGGGCTACAAGAGACCCAGTACTTC. Translated: CASGSAPLQGLQETQYF.

This clonotype occurred a few times. The DNA of the CDR3 is TGTGCCAGCAGCGTAGGGGGGGACAAGTACGAGCAGTACTTC. Its translation: CASSVGGDKYEQYF. The chain is built from TRBV9 and TRBJ2-7, with D possibly called TRBD1 or TRBD2 (6 bases each). This CDR3 comprises 14 residues. CDR1 SGDLS and CDR2 YYNGEE come from the germline V gene. Trimming left V 0 bases short and J 4 bases short, with 11 bases between. Looking up the rest from reference TRBV9 and TRBJ2-7 gives the full variable domain: DSGVTQTPKHLITATGQRVTLRCSPRSGDLSVYWYQQSLDQGLQFLIQYYNGEERAKGNILERFSAQQFPDLHSELNLSSLELGDSALYFCASSVGGDKYEQYFGPGTRLTVT.

Regarding this clonotype: This sequence may be a read error, since a much larger clone differs from it by one base. The rearrangement uses TRBV7-6 and TRBJ2-3; 16 bases are shared with TRBD2. The germline V gene encodes CDR1 SGHVS and CDR2 FNYEAQ. This CDR3 is 19 amino acids long. The CDR3 sequence is CACSSLAGLAGGPPDTQYF. The CDR3 bases are TGTGCCTGCAGCTCTCTCGCGGGACTAGCGGGGGGGCCCCCAGATACGCAGTATTTT.

This clonotype appeared many times. This chain links TRBV20-1 with TRBJ2-2; D is possibly TRBD2 (6 bases). The V gene's germline CDR1 is DFQATT and CDR2 SNEGSKA (reference sequence). V was clipped by 2 bases and J by 1 base, with 11 bases between them. The length of the CDR3 is 15 residues. Here the CDR3 DNA reads TGCAGTGCTAGACCACTAGCTGAGAACACCGGGGAGCTGTTTTTT. Protein: CSARPLAENTGELFF.

A word on this clonotype: The missing conserved phenylalanine or tryptophan at the end of this CDR3 makes a read error likely. In nucleotides, the CDR3 is TGTGCCAGCAGCTTGGCAGGAAACACAGATACGCAGTATATT. It yields the protein CASSLAGNTDTQYI. The rearrangement links TRBV5-6 to TRBJ2-3; D not certain. Germline lookup yields CDR1 SGHDT and CDR2 YYEEEE. V lost 0 bases, J lost 2 bases, and 7 bases lay in between. The CDR3 totals 14 residues.

This chain links TRBV30 with TRBJ2-1; D perhaps matches TRBD1 (5 bases). Trimming left V 2 bases short and J 0 bases short, with 8 bases between. The CDR3 totals 14 residues. Per germline, CDR1 GTSNPN and CDR2 SVGIG (reference sequence). CDR3 sequence: CAWSPGNSYNEQFF. The CDR3 coding sequence is TGTGCCTGGAGTCCAGGGAACTCCTACAATGAGCAGTTCTTC.

Here the CDR3 DNA reads TGTGCCAGCAGTTTCGGGGCCCAGCTCCCCTACGAGCAGTACTTC. Its protein product is CASSFGAQLPYEQYF. The chain has TRBV27 and TRBJ2-7; D may be TRBD1 or TRBD2 (5 bases each). Trimming stripped 3 bases from V and 2 bases from J, with 14 bases between. CDR3 length: 15 residues. Per germline, CDR1 MNHEY and CDR2 SMNVEV (reference sequence).

This clonotype was seen a handful of times. This chain joins TRBV27 and TRBJ2-4, with 7 bases aligning to TRBD1. V lost 3 bases and J lost 3; bases outside the gene matches: 14. The CDR3 length is 18 residues. The V gene's germline CDR1 is MNHEY and CDR2 SMNVEV (reference sequence). The CDR3 is CASSLLTGHRLGKNIQYF. The CDR3 bases are TGTGCCAGCAGTTTGCTGACAGGGCATAGGTTGGGCAAAAACATTCAGTACTTC.

This clonotype has ten or more counts. The rearrangement links TRBV3-1 to TRBJ1-6; no clear D. Deletions cut 4 bases from V and 12 bases from J, with 16 bases between. Germline V gene lookup returns CDR1 LGHDT and CDR2 YNNKEL (reference sequence). The CDR3 runs to 14 residues. CDR3 nucleotide sequence: TGTGCCAGCAGCCTAACTACGGCGGGCCGACCCCTCCACTTT. Protein product: CASSLTTAGRPLHF. Together with reference TRBV3-1 and TRBJ1-6, the CDR3 gives the full variable domain: DTAVSQTPKYLVTQMGNDKSIKCEQNLGHDTMYWYKQDSKKFLKIMFSYNNKELIINETVPNRFSPKSPDKAHLNLHINSLELGDSAVYFCASSLTTAGRPLHFGNGTRLTVT.

In this sample, this clonotype turned up many times. The CDR3 region has the DNA TGTGCCAGCAGTTTAACCGGTAGCGGGGTCTACGAGCAGTACTTC. It encodes CASSLTGSGVYEQYF. This sequence joins TRBV27 and TRBJ2-7; 8 bases align to TRBD2. The trim removed 2 bases at V and 3 bases at J, leaving 6 bases unmatched. The CDR3 consists of 15 residues. Germline CDR1 and CDR2: MNHEY and SMNVEV (reference sequence).

In the case of this clonotype: This may arise from a read error, as a much more abundant clone is one base away. J is TRBJ1-1 and V is TRBV5-3; TRBD1 is a possible D gene (6 bases). TRBV5-3 is reported as an ORF; its role is uncertain. This CDR3 is 15 amino acids long. CDR3 protein: CASSLVNRENTEAFF. The DNA of the CDR3 is TGTGCCAGCAGCTTGGTGAACAGGGAGAACACTGAAGCTTTCTTT.

The J gene is TRBJ2-7, the V gene TRBV6-2 or TRBV6-3, with TRBD1 as a possible D gene (5 bases). The germline V gene encodes CDR1 MNHEY and CDR2 SVGEGT. Trimming removed 2 bases from V and 2 bases from J, with 13 bases in between. This CDR3 comprises 15 residues. The CDR3 bases are TGTGCCAGCAGTTACGGGGCAGTCCATCCCTACGAGCAGTACTTC. This gives the protein CASSYGAVHPYEQYF.

On this clonotype itself: This CDR3 is missing its conserved last phenylalanine or tryptophan, likely due to a read error. J is TRBJ2-7 and V is TRBV7-8; 11 nucleotides align to TRBD2. The V segment lost 5 bases and the J segment 1 base; nucleotides outside the gene matches: 7. The CDR3 is 16 residues long. Germline V gives CDR1 SGHVS, CDR2 FQNEAQ. The CDR3 loop reads CASSPTSGGVSYEQYL. CDR3 coding DNA: TGTGCCAGCAGCCCAACTAGCGGGGGTGTTTCCTACGAGCAGTACCTC.

The table lists this clonotype with a few counts. This chain uses TRBV4-1 with TRBJ2-7, with TRBD2 as a possible D gene (6 bases). Trimming removed 2 bases at V and 3 bases at J, with 11 bases between. CDR3 length: 14 residues. Germline V lookup: CDR1 MGHRA, CDR2 YSYEKL. The CDR3, as DNA: TGCGCCAGCAGCCAAAGGACTACCAGCTACGAGCAGTACTTC. This sequence encodes CASSQRTTSYEQYF.

This rearrangement joins TRBV20-1 to TRBJ2-2, with D perhaps being TRBD1 or TRBD2 (5 bases each). Germline lookup yields CDR1 DFQATT and CDR2 SNEGSKA (reference sequence). The CDR3 is made up of 15 amino acids. V lost 2 bases to trimming and J lost 0 bases, with 10 bases between them. The DNA for the CDR3 is TGCAGTGCTAGACACGGGGCACCGAACACCGGGGAGCTGTTTTTT. Translated: CSARHGAPNTGELFF.

The chain links TRBV9 to TRBJ2-7; no clear D. V was shortened by 0 bases and J by 2 bases, with 12 bases between the two germline ends. Germline V CDR1 and CDR2: SGDLS, YYNGEE. The CDR3 spans 15 residues. The CDR3, as DNA: TGTGCCAGCAGCGTAGGGGCGGCTGTCGCCTACGAGCAGTACTTC. Translation gives CASSVGAAVAYEQYF.

As for this clonotype: With a much larger clone just one base away, this may be a read error. Since no conserved phenylalanine or tryptophan closes the CDR3, a read error is the likely cause. This chain uses TRBV4-1 with TRBJ1-2, with D possibly being TRBD1 (5 bases). This CDR3 region has 13 residues. CDR1 and CDR2 from the germline V gene are MGHRA and YSYEKL. Trimming shortened V by 3 bases and J by 8 bases, and 13 bases separated the two germline ends. The CDR3 is CASSQQGRRGYTS. CDR3 sequence (DNA): TGCGCCAGCAGCCAGCAGGGCAGAAGAGGCTACACCTCC.

A word on this clonotype: Just one base apart from a much larger clone, this may be a read error. V usage is TRBV20-1 and J usage is TRBJ2-5, with 10 bases identical to TRBD2. The germline CDR1 and CDR2 sequences are DFQATT and SNEGSKA (reference sequence). The CDR3 totals 17 residues. J was trimmed by 1 base and V by 2 bases; bases with no gene match: 10. The CDR3 reads CSARTGLACLLQETQYF. The CDR3 DNA follows: TGCAGTGCTAGAACGGGACTAGCGTGCCTCCTCCAAGAGACCCAGTACTTC.

This clonotype was found many times. The chain uses TRBV4-3 and TRBJ1-4; D is unclear. Germline assignment: CDR1 LGHNA and CDR2 YSLEER. V lost 3 bases and J 6 bases, leaving 14 bases between the germline ends. This CDR3 is built from 15 residues. CDR3 in amino acids: CASSQRRVRDEKLFF. The CDR3 DNA reads as TGCGCCAGCAGCCAGCGGAGGGTCCGGGATGAAAAACTGTTTTTT.

The gene calls are TRBV6-1 and TRBJ2-1; TRBD1 matches 8 bases. This CDR3 has 16 residues. Germline V gives CDR1 MNHNS, CDR2 SASEGT. Germline trimming cut 0 bases from V and 2 bases from J; bases unmatched to any gene: 3. CDR3: CASSEAGQVPYNEQFF. The CDR3, as DNA: TGTGCCAGCAGTGAAGCGGGACAGGTCCCCTACAATGAGCAGTTCTTC.

The sample holds a few counts of this clonotype. The chain links TRBV12-3 or TRBV12-4 to TRBJ1-5; 8 bases line up with TRBD1. This CDR3 contains 14 residues. Germline trimming cut 8 bases from V and 7 bases from J; bases unmatched to any gene: 10. CDR3 in amino acids: CASVQGAPKQPQHF. Written as DNA, the CDR3 is TGTGCCAGCGTCCAGGGGGCTCCTAAGCAGCCCCAGCATTTT.